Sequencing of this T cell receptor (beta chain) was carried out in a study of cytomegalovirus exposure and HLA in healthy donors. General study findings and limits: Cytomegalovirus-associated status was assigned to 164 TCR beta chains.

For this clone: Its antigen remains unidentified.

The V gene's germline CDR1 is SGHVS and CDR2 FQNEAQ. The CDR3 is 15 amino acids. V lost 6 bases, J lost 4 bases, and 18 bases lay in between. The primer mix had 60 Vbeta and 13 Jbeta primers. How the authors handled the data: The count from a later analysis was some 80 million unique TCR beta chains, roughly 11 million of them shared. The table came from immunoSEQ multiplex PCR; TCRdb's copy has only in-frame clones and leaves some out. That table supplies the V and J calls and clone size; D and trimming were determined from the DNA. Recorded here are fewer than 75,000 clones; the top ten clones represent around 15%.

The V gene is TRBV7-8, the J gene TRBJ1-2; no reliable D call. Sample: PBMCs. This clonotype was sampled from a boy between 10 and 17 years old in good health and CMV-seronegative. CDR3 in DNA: TGTGCCAGCAGTCCCAGCGAGCCTGTCTTCTATGGCTACACCTTC. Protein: CASSPSEPVFYGYTF.